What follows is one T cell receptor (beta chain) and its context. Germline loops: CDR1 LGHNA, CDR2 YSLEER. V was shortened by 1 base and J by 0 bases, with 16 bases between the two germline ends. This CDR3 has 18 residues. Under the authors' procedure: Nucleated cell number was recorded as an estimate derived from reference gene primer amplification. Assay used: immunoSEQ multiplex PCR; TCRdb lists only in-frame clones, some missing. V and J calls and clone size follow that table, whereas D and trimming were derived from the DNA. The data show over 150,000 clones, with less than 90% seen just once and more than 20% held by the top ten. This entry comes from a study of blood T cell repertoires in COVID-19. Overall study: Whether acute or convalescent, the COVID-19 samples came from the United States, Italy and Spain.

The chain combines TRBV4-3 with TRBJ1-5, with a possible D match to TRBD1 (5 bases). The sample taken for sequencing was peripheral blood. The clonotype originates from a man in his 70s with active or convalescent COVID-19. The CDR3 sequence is CASSQGIGAGLSNQPQHF. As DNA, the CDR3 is TGCGCCAGCAGCCAAGGTATAGGGGCAGGTCTTAGCAATCAGCCCCAGCATTTT.